This T cell receptor beta chain came from a study of neurological immune-mediated disorders. Study conclusions and caveats: No expanded-clone CDR3 amino acid sequence recurred across subjects, suggesting private TCR-beta repertoires. In HTLV-1-associated myelopathy, TCR clonal expansion was greatest, and in multiple sclerosis it was least, below healthy controls.

As healthy controls, volunteers from a blood bank in Maryland, USA, were used. The cDNA was synthesized by means of template-switch 5'RACE, which was carried out with 10-nucleotide random UMIs. TCRdb re-called the 5' RACE reads with MiXCR, one entry per CDR3 protein. The profile shows 39,000 or so distinct CDR3 sequences, nearly 5% of them singletons. In this sample, this clonotype turned up many times. Its specificity is unknown. Germline and junction disagree at one end, which may indicate a read error. CDR3 size: 16 residues. Germline CDR1 SGHVS, CDR2 FQNEAQ. Sequencing was performed on CD4+ T cells from blood. The receptor was isolated from a man younger than 35 in good health. This chain links TRBV7-8 with TRBJ2-7; 11 bases are shared with TRBD1. The CDR3 spells CASRLASGTGGSEQYF. CDR3 sequence (DNA): TGTGCCAGCAGGTTAGCCTCCGGGACAGGGGGTTCTGAGCAGTACTTC.